The following is a TCR beta chain sequence with its context. Germline CDR1 SGHRS, CDR2 YFSETQ. With 3 bases removed from V and 7 bases from J, the gap between germline ends came to 17 bases. The CDR3 covers 16 residues. This entry is derived from a study of blood T cell repertoires in COVID-19. Per the original methods: Amplification from reference gene primers served as the basis for estimated nucleated cell counts. Repertoires were generated with immunoSEQ multiplex PCR, while TCRdb's copy carries only in-frame clones and drops some. The D gene and trimming were derived from the DNA, and the V and J assignments and clone size from that table. The table has around 620,000 clones, around 90% seen once.

Input material: peripheral blood. This sequence originates from a woman in her late teens or twenties with acute or convalescent COVID-19. The V call is TRBV5-1, the J call TRBJ1-6; no clear D. CDR3 residues: CASSSSLGLKNSPLHF. CDR3 bases: TGCGCCAGCAGCTCTTCCCTAGGACTGAAAAATTCACCCCTCCACTTT.